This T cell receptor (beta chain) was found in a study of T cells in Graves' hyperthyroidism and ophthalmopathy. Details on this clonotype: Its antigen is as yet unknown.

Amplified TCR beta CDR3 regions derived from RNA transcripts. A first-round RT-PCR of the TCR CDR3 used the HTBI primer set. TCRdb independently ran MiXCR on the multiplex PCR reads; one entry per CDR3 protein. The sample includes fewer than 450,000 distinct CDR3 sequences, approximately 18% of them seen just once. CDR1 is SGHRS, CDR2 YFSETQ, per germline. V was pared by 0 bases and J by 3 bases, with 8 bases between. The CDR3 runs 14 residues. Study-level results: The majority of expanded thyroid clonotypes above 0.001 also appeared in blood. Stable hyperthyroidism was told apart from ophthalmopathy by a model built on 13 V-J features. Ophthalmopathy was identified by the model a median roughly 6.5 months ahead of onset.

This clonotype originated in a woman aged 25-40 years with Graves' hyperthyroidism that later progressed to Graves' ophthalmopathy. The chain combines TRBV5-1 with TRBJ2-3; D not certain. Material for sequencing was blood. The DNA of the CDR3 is TGCGCCAGCAGCTTGGAGCCCTTTACAGATACGCAGTATTTT. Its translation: CASSLEPFTDTQYF. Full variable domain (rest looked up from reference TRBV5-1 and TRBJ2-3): KAGVTQTPRYLIKTRGQQVTLSCSPISGHRSVSWYQQTPGQGLQFLFEYFSETQRNKGNFPGRFSGRQFSNSRSEMNVSTLELGDSALYLCASSLEPFTDTQYFGPGTRLTVL.